This TCR beta chain was found in a study of T cell clusters in autoimmune cytopenias. Study overall: Per sample, median TRB depth was approximately 47,000 reads, yielding a median 2,350 distinct clonotypes. General study results and limits: TRB repertoire shifts in secondary cytopenia and chronic lymphocytic leukemia mostly reflected lymphoma, not autoimmunity. The cluster-lack signature was not seen for secondary cytopenia versus chronic lymphocytic leukemia.

Germline-derived CDR1 and CDR2 are SGHDT and YYEEEE. This CDR3 comprises 16 residues. By frequency, this clonotype is medium-sized. As yet, its antigen is unknown. One tube held mixed TRB-A and TRB-B primer pools for touch-down PCR. Reanalyzing the multiplex PCR reads, TCRdb keeps one entry per CDR3 protein, without DNA. Across about 2,800 distinct CDR3 sequences, the top ten clones capture roughly a tenth of the sample. TRB was amplified from 250 ng of peripheral blood genomic DNA per sample. The sequence derives from a human donor with an autoimmune cytopenia or autoimmune hepatitis (not recorded which). The J gene is TRBJ2-5, the V gene TRBV5-6; TCRdb gives TRBD2 as the D gene, but with no DNA this cannot be confirmed. The sample consisted of peripheral blood. CDR3 amino acids: CASSSSGRGVGETQYF.